Here is one T cell receptor (beta chain) with its context. What it binds is unknown. This sample is drawn from a study of cytotoxic CD8 clonotypes in ibrutinib-treated CLL. At the level of the study: For this cohort, patients were about a dozen relapsed/refractory and roughly 14 treatment-naive, while 17 to 18 were IGHV unmutated. After median 68 months, approximately 14 stayed in remission, about twelve progressed; responses 25 or so partial, 2 complete. Study-level results: Clonality went higher at ibrutinib response and then dropped back toward baseline at progression.

The repertoire was sequenced with immunoSEQ multiplex PCR; TCRdb's copy has only in-frame clones and lacks some. The sample lists about 130,000 clones; about four fifths were seen once. Germline loops: CDR1 MNHEY, CDR2 SVGAGI. The CDR3 runs to 15 residues. V lost 2 bases and J 4 bases, leaving 14 bases between the germline ends. The clonotype comes from a human donor with chronic lymphocytic leukemia. The specimen was PBMCs, collected after 12 months of ibrutinib treatment. This chain joins TRBV6-5 and TRBJ1-2; D not certain. The CDR3 bases are TGTGCCAGCAGTTACGGCTCAGGACCCTTCTATGGCTACACCTTC. Translating it yields CASSYGSGPFYGYTF.